Listed below are T cell receptor beta chains from one sample, sequenced in a study of T cell responses to AZD1222 COVID-19 vaccine. Using immunoSEQ multiplex PCR, the repertoire was profiled, and TCRdb retains in-frame clones only, with some absent. Here the sample spans around 160,000 clones, under 95% being singletons. Here the sequenced sample was peripheral blood, taken 28 days after the second AZD1222 dose. These receptors all stem from an adult who received the AZD1222 COVID-19 vaccine. The conserved cysteine and the conserved F or W are not part of the CDR3 here. Size is omitted from some rows. Given values are once, few, many or a class for expanded clones.

clone_size: .; j_call: TRBJ1-5; v_call: TRBV20-1; cdr3_aa: SASSGHGNQPQH
clone_size: .; j_call: TRBJ2-7; v_call: TRBV6-5; cdr3_aa: ASSYGGQGDPY
clone_size: .; j_call: TRBJ1-1; v_call: TRBV28; cdr3_aa: ASSYHYRGSPNTEAF
clone_size: .; j_call: TRBJ1-1; v_call: TRBV7-9; cdr3_aa: ASSPKGQGTDTEAF
clone_size: .; j_call: TRBJ1-2; v_call: TRBV6-1; cdr3_aa: ASSEGVRVGYT
clone_size: .; j_call: TRBJ2-2; v_call: TRBV7-3; cdr3_aa: ASSLSGGFTGELF
clone_size: .; j_call: TRBJ2-3; v_call: TRBV5-1; cdr3_aa: ASSPGFQSDTQY
clone_size: .; j_call: TRBJ2-7; v_call: TRBV9; cdr3_aa: ASSVGPTYEQY
clone_size: .; j_call: TRBJ1-2; v_call: TRBV7-9; cdr3_aa: ASSMGQGAVYGYT
clone_size: .; j_call: TRBJ1-2; v_call: TRBV10-2; cdr3_aa: ASSERGWGGSNYGYT
clone_size: .; j_call: TRBJ2-1; v_call: TRBV11-1; cdr3_aa: ASSHSTSGFLIEQF
clone_size: once; j_call: TRBJ1-1; v_call: TRBV19; cdr3_aa: ASSIGGLEAF
clone_size: .; j_call: TRBJ1-5; v_call: TRBV7-2; cdr3_aa: ASSLVRDQPQH
clone_size: .; j_call: TRBJ1-5; v_call: TRBV5-3; cdr3_aa: ARSLNEGFIYSNQPQH
clone_size: .; j_call: TRBJ2-3; v_call: TRBV7-9; cdr3_aa: ASSLASGRSWDTQY
clone_size: .; j_call: TRBJ2-7; v_call: TRBV7-9; cdr3_aa: ASSLGTGSYEQY
clone_size: .; j_call: TRBJ2-1; v_call: TRBV7-2; cdr3_aa: ASSLAFASYNEQF
clone_size: .; j_call: TRBJ1-5; v_call: TRBV19; cdr3_aa: ASCPGQAGFNQPQH
clone_size: .; j_call: TRBJ2-7; v_call: TRBV7-9; cdr3_aa: ASSPPGTDDYEQY
clone_size: .; j_call: TRBJ2-3; v_call: TRBV10-3; cdr3_aa: AISSPGSSDTQY
clone_size: .; j_call: TRBJ2-2; v_call: TRBV11-1; cdr3_aa: ASSLTRTGELF
clone_size: .; j_call: TRBJ2-5; v_call: TRBV30; cdr3_aa: AWAPSAVETQY
clone_size: .; j_call: TRBJ2-4; v_call: TRBV7-2; cdr3_aa: ASSLEGSTIQY
clone_size: .; j_call: TRBJ1-1; v_call: TRBV19; cdr3_aa: ASSIGTDRTEAF
clone_size: once; j_call: TRBJ2-1; v_call: TRBV5-6; cdr3_aa: ASSPGGRGQF
clone_size: .; j_call: TRBJ1-5; v_call: TRBV7-6; cdr3_aa: ASSFGESNQPQH
clone_size: .; j_call: TRBJ2-1; v_call: TRBV11-2; cdr3_aa: ASSLVRGSYNEQF
clone_size: .; j_call: TRBJ1-5; v_call: TRBV30; cdr3_aa: AWSGGLQPQH
clone_size: .; j_call: TRBJ2-7; v_call: TRBV18; cdr3_aa: ASSRDRGLEQY
clone_size: .; j_call: TRBJ2-2; v_call: TRBV4-2; cdr3_aa: ASSQGKMGTAQGGELF
clone_size: .; j_call: TRBJ1-4; v_call: TRBV13; cdr3_aa: ASSSTGQGGEKLF
clone_size: .; j_call: TRBJ2-7; v_call: TRBV6-2/TRBV6-3; cdr3_aa: ASSYSTGPYEQY
clone_size: once; j_call: TRBJ2-7; v_call: TRBV4-1; cdr3_aa: ASSQDSDEQY
clone_size: .; j_call: TRBJ1-2; v_call: TRBV20-1; cdr3_aa: SASGTDQVGYT
clone_size: .; j_call: TRBJ1-1; v_call: TRBV5-1; cdr3_aa: ASSYAGNTEAF
clone_size: .; j_call: TRBJ1-1; v_call: TRBV29-1; cdr3_aa: SVHAGGVTEAF
clone_size: .; j_call: TRBJ2-1; v_call: TRBV7-2; cdr3_aa: ASSLAASPSYNEQF
clone_size: once; j_call: TRBJ2-2; v_call: TRBV3-1/TRBV3-2; cdr3_aa: ASSPQRVVTGELF
clone_size: .; j_call: TRBJ1-2; v_call: TRBV28; cdr3_aa: ASGTGPGHGYT
clone_size: once; j_call: TRBJ1-1; v_call: TRBV3-1/TRBV3-2; cdr3_aa: ASSQATYTEAF
clone_size: .; j_call: TRBJ2-1; v_call: TRBV27; cdr3_aa: ASTVSGFYNEQF
clone_size: .; j_call: TRBJ1-5; v_call: TRBV7-9; cdr3_aa: ASSLAPGQPQH
clone_size: .; j_call: TRBJ1-1; v_call: TRBV6-6; cdr3_aa: ASSYPPKNTEAF
clone_size: .; j_call: TRBJ2-7; v_call: TRBV5-5; cdr3_aa: ASSLGSGIPYEQY
clone_size: .; j_call: TRBJ1-1; v_call: TRBV3-1/TRBV3-2; cdr3_aa: ASSQRLAGPMNTEAF
clone_size: .; j_call: TRBJ1-2; v_call: TRBV28; cdr3_aa: ASSGASLNYGYT
clone_size: .; j_call: TRBJ2-2; v_call: TRBV7-8; cdr3_aa: ASSYLRVAGGTGELF
clone_size: .; j_call: TRBJ1-1; v_call: TRBV5-1; cdr3_aa: ASSYSYFSSDTEAF
clone_size: .; j_call: TRBJ2-1; v_call: TRBV7-2; cdr3_aa: ASSLFGLGYNEQF
clone_size: .; j_call: TRBJ2-1; v_call: TRBV7-9; cdr3_aa: ASSPTRGLAGPPYNEQF
clone_size: .; j_call: TRBJ2-3; v_call: TRBV2; cdr3_aa: AVIGGRDVYTQY
clone_size: .; j_call: TRBJ2-2; v_call: TRBV5-4; cdr3_aa: ASSLGGAGGMNTGELF
clone_size: .; j_call: TRBJ1-2; v_call: TRBV13; cdr3_aa: ASSPQGTGAYLTYGYT
clone_size: .; j_call: TRBJ1-3; v_call: TRBV7-2; cdr3_aa: ASSLTTGNTIY
clone_size: .; j_call: TRBJ2-2; v_call: TRBV15; cdr3_aa: ATSPGLAGTGELF